Listed below are T cell receptor beta chains from one sample, sequenced in a study of type 1 regulatory T cells. TCRdb recomputed calls from the reads with MiXCR, one row per CDR3 protein. The sample yields about 68,000 distinct CDR3 sequences, nearly 65% seen once. No antigen has been assigned to these receptors. Sequences were obtained from cultured T cells, either the whole culture or a sorted T cell fraction (not recorded which). These TCRs come from a human donor in good health. The CDR3 runs from the conserved cysteine through the conserved F or W. A D gene is named only where the DNA matches it firmly. Clone size appears in some rows only: once, few, many, or a class for an expanded clone.

D: NA
size: NA
J: TRBJ2-7
V: TRBV4-2
DNA: TGTGCCAGCATGCTAACCGGGACGGACTCCTACGAGCAGTACTTC
CDR3: CASMLTGTDSYEQYF

D: NA
size: NA
J: TRBJ2-4
V: TRBV20-1
DNA: TGCAGTGCTAAGATGGACACCTATACCAAAAACATTCAGTACTTC
CDR3: CSAKMDTYTKNIQYF

D: NA
size: NA
J: TRBJ1-5
V: TRBV12-3/TRBV12-4
DNA: TGTGCCAGCAGTACCGGGGCCGTCAATCAGCCCCAGCATTTT
CDR3: CASSTGAVNQPQHF

D: NA
size: few
J: TRBJ1-6
V: TRBV5-4
DNA: TGTGCCAGCAGCTTTTCAAGGGCGGGGGATTGGTCACCCCTCCACTTT
CDR3: CASSFSRAGDWSPLHF

D: TRBD1
size: NA
J: TRBJ2-7
V: TRBV20-1
DNA: TGCAGTGCTAGAGAAAAGCCGGGACAGGTCACGGGCGAGCAGTACTTC
CDR3: CSAREKPGQVTGEQYF

D: NA
size: medium-sized
J: TRBJ2-7
V: TRBV5-1
DNA: TGCGCCAGCAGCTTGGGTGGGACGGAGGCGAGCGAGCAGTACTTC
CDR3: CASSLGGTEASEQYF

D: TRBD2
size: NA
J: TRBJ2-5
V: TRBV20-1
DNA: TGCAGTGCACTGGGGAGCGGGATTAAAGAGACCCAGTACTTC
CDR3: CSALGSGIKETQYF

D: NA
size: NA
J: TRBJ2-3
V: TRBV5-1
DNA: TGCGCCAGCAGCCTGCGGGACAGACAGATCACAGATACGCAGTATTTT
CDR3: CASSLRDRQITDTQYF

D: TRBD2
size: few
J: TRBJ2-1
V: TRBV10-3
DNA: TGTGCCATCAGTGAGTCGGGGGAGCGGGGCGAGCAGTTCTTC
CDR3: CAISESGERGEQFF

D: NA
size: NA
J: TRBJ2-4
V: TRBV5-6
DNA: TGTGCCAGCAGAACTTACAGGAAGGGAAACATTCAGTACTTC
CDR3: CASRTYRKGNIQYF

D: NA
size: few
J: TRBJ1-2
V: TRBV21-1
DNA: TGTGCCAGCAGCACTCGGGTACCTTTTTACTATGGCTACACCTTC
CDR3: CASSTRVPFYYGYTF

D: TRBD2
size: NA
J: TRBJ2-2
V: TRBV5-4
DNA: TGTGCCAGCAGCGAACCGGGACTAGCGGGAGCCGGGGAGCTGTTTTTT
CDR3: CASSEPGLAGAGELFF

D: TRBD2
size: few
J: TRBJ2-7
V: TRBV20-1
DNA: TGCAGTGCCCGGGGACTAGCGGGAGAAGTCTACGAGCAGTACTTC
CDR3: CSARGLAGEVYEQYF

D: TRBD2
size: few
J: TRBJ2-7
V: TRBV20-1
DNA: TGCAGTATGGGGGGGGGCTCCTACGAGCAGTACTTC
CDR3: CSMGGGSYEQYF

D: NA
size: NA
J: TRBJ2-1
V: TRBV20-1
DNA: TGCAGTGCTACTATGAAGGGGGGGTTTGTTGGATTTCACAATGAGCAGTTCTTC
CDR3: CSATMKGGFVGFHNEQFF

D: NA
size: NA
J: TRBJ2-3
V: TRBV20-1
DNA: TGCAGTGCCCCCCGCAGCACAGATACGCAGTATTTT
CDR3: CSAPRSTDTQYF

D: NA
size: NA
J: TRBJ2-5
V: TRBV12-3/TRBV12-4
DNA: TGTGCCAGCAGTTTAGGGGAGACCCAGTACTTC
CDR3: CASSLGETQYF

D: NA
size: NA
J: TRBJ1-2
V: TRBV24-1
DNA: TGTGCCACCAGTGATTCTGGACAGCACTATGGCTACACCTTC
CDR3: CATSDSGQHYGYTF

D: NA
size: many
J: TRBJ2-3
V: TRBV2
DNA: TGTGCCAGCAGTGTCACCCCAGCGGATACGCAGTATTTT
CDR3: CASSVTPADTQYF

D: NA
size: NA
J: TRBJ1-1
V: TRBV2
DNA: TGTGCCAGCAGTGATTTGGGCCAGTCAAACACTGAAGCTTTCTTT
CDR3: CASSDLGQSNTEAFF

D: TRBD2
size: few
J: TRBJ2-1
V: TRBV7-2
DNA: TGTGCCAGCAGCGCCGGGACTAGCGGTCCAATCTCCTACAATGAGCAGTTCTTC
CDR3: CASSAGTSGPISYNEQFF

D: TRBD1
size: once
J: TRBJ2-2
V: TRBV10-3
DNA: TGTGCCATCAGTGACCCGACAGGGGCGGTCACCGGGGAGCTGTTTTTT
CDR3: CAISDPTGAVTGELFF

D: NA
size: NA
J: TRBJ1-2
V: TRBV4-2
DNA: TGTGCCAGCAGCCAAGACGTGAGCACGGACTATGGCTACACCTTC
CDR3: CASSQDVSTDYGYTF

D: NA
size: NA
J: TRBJ2-2
V: TRBV7-7
DNA: TGTGCCAGCGCGGAGTTTCTCACCGGGGAGCTGTTTTTT
CDR3: CASAEFLTGELFF

D: NA
size: few
J: TRBJ2-7
V: TRBV28
DNA: TGTGCCAGCAGTTTAACAGGTGATATTACAACCTACGAGCAGTACTTC
CDR3: CASSLTGDITTYEQYF

D: NA
size: NA
J: TRBJ1-2
V: TRBV5-1
DNA: TGCGCCAGCGGGTCCCGGGTCGAAGCTAACTATGGCTACACCTTC
CDR3: CASGSRVEANYGYTF

D: NA
size: NA
J: TRBJ1-1
V: TRBV29-1
DNA: TGCAGCGCCCAGGGACCGAACACTGAAGCTTTCTTT
CDR3: CSAQGPNTEAFF

D: TRBD2
size: NA
J: TRBJ2-1
V: TRBV6-1
DNA: TGTGCCAGCACACTCGGGACTAGCGTCTACAATGAGCAGTTCTTC
CDR3: CASTLGTSVYNEQFF

D: TRBD1
size: NA
J: TRBJ2-7
V: TRBV9
DNA: TGTGCCAGCAGTGGCGGACAGGAGTTTTACGAGCAGTACTTC
CDR3: CASSGGQEFYEQYF

D: NA
size: NA
J: TRBJ2-3
V: TRBV5-1
DNA: TGCGCCAGCAGCCTGAGTGGGGAGAACTCGTATTTT
CDR3: CASSLSGENSYF

D: NA
size: NA
J: TRBJ1-2
V: TRBV5-1
DNA: TGCGCCAGCAGCTTGGAGGCAGGGAGTGGCTACACCTTC
CDR3: CASSLEAGSGYTF

D: NA
size: NA
J: TRBJ1-5
V: TRBV4-1
DNA: TGCGCCAGCAGCCAAGAATTAGCTTTCCTACAGCCCCAGCATTTT
CDR3: CASSQELAFLQPQHF

D: TRBD1
size: NA
J: TRBJ1-1
V: TRBV5-1
DNA: TGCGCCAGCAGCTCGCCGGGACAGGGGAACACTGAAGCTTTCTTT
CDR3: CASSSPGQGNTEAFF

D: NA
size: once
J: TRBJ1-2
V: TRBV20-1
DNA: TGCAGTGCTAGAAACCCTGGGGACCGCGATGGCTACACCTTC
CDR3: CSARNPGDRDGYTF

D: TRBD1
size: NA
J: TRBJ1-1
V: TRBV5-1
DNA: TGCGCCAGCAGCTCCGTCCCGGGACAGGGTTGGAACACTGAAGCTTTCTTT
CDR3: CASSSVPGQGWNTEAFF

D: TRBD2
size: NA
J: TRBJ2-3
V: TRBV6-2/TRBV6-3
DNA: TGTGCCAGCCGGGCTAGCGGGATCGGGACCGGCACAGATACGCAGTATTTT
CDR3: CASRASGIGTGTDTQYF

D: TRBD2
size: few
J: TRBJ2-3
V: TRBV20-1
DNA: TGCAGTGCTCCAGCGGGAGGCACAGATACGCAGTATTTT
CDR3: CSAPAGGTDTQYF

D: TRBD1
size: NA
J: TRBJ2-7
V: TRBV18
DNA: TGTGCCAGCTCAGCCCGACAGGGCTACGAGCAGTACTTC
CDR3: CASSARQGYEQYF

D: TRBD2
size: NA
J: TRBJ2-3
V: TRBV4-2
DNA: TGTGCCAGCAGCCAAGAGTTGACTTCGGGCGGCGCCGGGACTAGCGGGAATCGAGATACGCAGTATTTT
CDR3: CASSQELTSGGAGTSGNRDTQYF

D: NA
size: NA
J: TRBJ1-3
V: TRBV6-1
DNA: TGTGCCAGCAGTGATATTGGACGTAGCTCTGGAAACACCATATATTTT
CDR3: CASSDIGRSSGNTIYF

D: TRBD1
size: NA
J: TRBJ1-3
V: TRBV10-3
DNA: TGTGCCATCAGGCGGGGACAGCTCGGAAACACCATATATTTT
CDR3: CAIRRGQLGNTIYF

D: TRBD2
size: NA
J: TRBJ2-1
V: TRBV7-8
DNA: TGTGCCAGCAGCTTACGGCGGGAGTCTAACAATGAGCAGTTCTTC
CDR3: CASSLRRESNNEQFF

D: NA
size: few
J: TRBJ1-5
V: TRBV20-1
DNA: TGCAGTGCTAGACCTACCAACAGGGTAAATCAGCCCCAGCATTTT
CDR3: CSARPTNRVNQPQHF

D: NA
size: few
J: TRBJ2-3
V: TRBV7-2
DNA: TGTGCCAGCAGCCAAGTAAGGGGGATGGGCACAGATACGCAGTATTTT
CDR3: CASSQVRGMGTDTQYF

D: NA
size: NA
J: TRBJ1-2
V: TRBV5-6
DNA: TGTGCCAGCAGCTTGTCCAGGGGCTTGGGTGGCTACACCTTC
CDR3: CASSLSRGLGGYTF

D: TRBD2
size: NA
J: TRBJ2-1
V: TRBV18
DNA: TGTGCCAGCTCACCTTCATCGGGAGGGCCGAATAATGAGCAGTTCTTC
CDR3: CASSPSSGGPNNEQFF

D: NA
size: NA
J: TRBJ1-1
V: TRBV12-3/TRBV12-4
DNA: TGTGCCAGCAGTTTAGAGGAGGGTACTGAAGCTTTCTTT
CDR3: CASSLEEGTEAFF

D: TRBD2
size: NA
J: TRBJ2-3
V: TRBV27
DNA: TGTGCCAGCATAGCGGGAGGGTCCGATACGCAGTATTTT
CDR3: CASIAGGSDTQYF

D: NA
size: medium-sized
J: TRBJ2-2
V: TRBV4-1
DNA: TGCGCCAGCAGCCAAGATGTGATCAGCCGCGGGGAGCTGTTTTTT
CDR3: CASSQDVISRGELFF

D: NA
size: NA
J: TRBJ2-4
V: TRBV5-1
DNA: TGCGCCAGCAGCTTGACCCAAGCCAAAAACATTCAGTACTTC
CDR3: CASSLTQAKNIQYF

D: TRBD1
size: NA
J: TRBJ1-2
V: TRBV20-1
DNA: TGCAGTGCTTCAGATCAGACAGGGCACGGCTACACCTTC
CDR3: CSASDQTGHGYTF